This T cell receptor beta chain came from a study of regulatory T cells in long-lasting Graves disease. Study conclusions and caveats: Accuracy may have suffered from the small sample size. Persistent cases favored TRBV28, TRBJ1-2 and TRBJ2-5. Persistent patients shared some 2,500 public clonotypes among themselves. Newly diagnosed patients shared fewer, at more than 750.

The time point: newly diagnosed GD, antithyroid drugs for less than 3 months. RNA isolated from PBMCs was used to make the TCR library. iRepertoire HTBI primers and Arm-PCR of CDR3 regions built TCR beta libraries. One entry per CDR3 protein, called by TCRdb with MiXCR from the multiplex PCR reads. Among approximately 400,000 distinct CDR3 sequences, roughly a sixth were seen once, and the ten largest hold about 20%. Only a few counts were recorded for this clonotype. Its target is not known. This CDR3 has 13 residues. From germline, CDR1 is SEHNR and CDR2 FQNEAQ (reference sequence). The V end lost 5 bases, the J end lost 4 bases, and 11 bases lay between the germline ends.

The rearrangement uses TRBV7-9 and TRBJ2-5, with a weak D call TRBD1 (5 bases). The TCR sequence derives from a female donor with Graves disease. The sequencing here drew on peripheral blood mononuclear cells (PBMCs), taken at new diagnosis, from a patient treated with antithyroid drugs. CDR3 DNA: TGTGCCAGCAGCCAAAGGGGCGCAGAGACCCAGTACTTC. Its translation is CASSQRGAETQYF.